The 3 T cell receptor beta chains below come from one sample, sequenced in a study of human T cells and chemical hapten exposure. Stated time point: pre-sensitization, week 0. As for treatment: therapeutic diphenylcyclopropenone sensitization with weekly scalp DPC. MiXCR was run by TCRdb on the RACE reads, yielding one entry per CDR3 protein. Of 40,000 to 50,000 distinct CDR3 sequences in the sample, about an eighth were seen once. The sequences come from whole blood, collected in connection with sensitization to the hapten diphenylcyclopropenone (DPC). All receptors come from a woman aged 30 to 39 with alopecia areata. Some clones in this sample may be carry-over from other donors' samples.

This clonotype was observed a few times. This sequence joins TRBV7-6 and TRBJ1-5, with 8 bases identical to TRBD1. The J segment lost 12 bases and the V segment lost 5 bases, leaving 9 bases of the junction unmatched. The germline gives CDR1 SGHVS, CDR2 FNYEAQ. The CDR3 sequence is 13 residues long. This chain's CDR3 is CASSPKTGEVQHF. The CDR3 DNA reads TGTGCCAGCAGCCCTAAGACAGGGGAGGTCCAGCATTTT.

This chain joins TRBV27 and TRBJ1-5, with D perhaps TRBD1 (6 bases). CDR3 size: 13 residues. The V end was cut by 7 bases, the J end by 6 bases, with 13 bases between. Germline CDR1 reads MNHEY; CDR2 reads SMNVEV (reference sequence). CDR3 amino acids: CASKGGGLQPQHF. CDR3 coding DNA: TGTGCCAGCAAAGGGGGTGGACTTCAGCCCCAGCATTTT.

Ten or more counts support this clonotype. CDR3 loop: CASSSSEGGVSYNEQFF. The CDR3 region has the DNA TGTGCCAGCAGCTCATCCGAGGGCGGGGTCTCCTACAATGAGCAGTTCTTC. This chain connects TRBV3-1 to TRBJ2-1; D possibly corresponds to TRBD2 (6 bases). V lost 5 bases to trimming and J lost 0 bases, with 17 bases between them. The V gene's germline CDR1 is LGHDT and CDR2 YNNKEL (reference sequence). This CDR3 spans 17 amino acids.